This TCR beta chain was recovered during a study of blood T cell repertoires in COVID-19. Across the whole study: COVID-19 samples, acute and convalescent, were from the United States, Italy and Spain. PBMCs, B-cell-depleted T cells, or T cells were the source of the cDNA or gDNA that made up the material.

This CDR3 is built from 16 residues. V gave up 2 bases and J gave up 3 bases; unmatched junction bases: 8. CDR1 SGHDT and CDR2 YYEEEE come from the germline V gene. Using immunoSEQ multiplex PCR, the repertoire was profiled, and TCRdb retains in-frame clones only, with some absent. The table shows a few hundred thousand clones, with 89% occurring only once. The table lists this clone with a count of one. The J gene is TRBJ2-3, the V gene TRBV5-6, with TRBD2 identical over 8 bases. The clonotype originates from a woman aged 40 to 50 who had recovered from COVID-19. The sequenced sample consisted of PBMCs or T cells enriched from blood (not recorded which). The CDR3 spells CASSFTSGPRTDTQYF. Here the CDR3 DNA reads TGTGCCAGCAGCTTTACTAGCGGTCCCCGGACAGATACGCAGTATTTT.